This section outlines one T cell receptor beta chain sequence together with its context. This sample was included in a study of Graves' ophthalmopathy and Graves' hyperthyroidism. The CDR3 is made up of 13 amino acids. The germline V gene has CDR1 LNHDA and CDR2 SQIVND (reference sequence). V gave up 6 bases and J gave up 6 bases, with 14 bases separating them. From RNA, the CDR3 regions of TCR beta chains were amplified and sequenced. HTBI primers served in a first-round RT-PCR, which a second-round multiplex PCR followed. One entry per CDR3 protein results from TCRdb running MiXCR on the multiplex PCR reads. The table records almost 750,000 distinct CDR3 sequences, 40% of them present only once.

The sequenced sample was peripheral blood. The genes are TRBV19 and TRBJ1-1; no reliable D call. This TCR derives from an adult man with Graves' ophthalmopathy. The CDR3: CASSSQLNSEAFF. The CDR3 DNA reads TGTGCCAGTAGCTCACAGCTTAACTCTGAAGCTTTCTTT.